This entry concerns a single TCR beta chain. The data originate from a study of blood T cell repertoires in COVID-19. Across the study: Samples representing acute and convalescent COVID-19 were sourced from the United States, Italy and Spain. From T cells, B-cell-depleted T cells, or PBMCs came the material, which was cDNA or gDNA.

As handled by the study authors: Researchers report that nucleated cell counts were estimated from reference gene primer amplification. Using immunoSEQ multiplex PCR, the repertoire was profiled, and TCRdb retains in-frame clones only, with some absent. That table is the source of V, J and clone size, and D and trimming were worked out from the DNA. The sample consists of approximately 120,000 clones, over 60% of them appearing once. This CDR3 is built from 15 residues. In germline, CDR1 is SGHTA, CDR2 FQGTGA. J was trimmed by 7 bases and V by 5 bases; bases with no gene match: 10. The rearrangement links TRBV7-3 to TRBJ2-1, with 8 positions matching TRBD1. Source material: peripheral blood. This clonotype was obtained from a human donor in a cohort sampled during active or convalescent COVID-19. This chain's CDR3 is CASSIIGQGANEQFF. The CDR3 nucleotides are TGTGCCAGCAGCATAATAGGGCAGGGGGCGAATGAGCAGTTCTTC.